This TCR beta chain was observed in a study of blood T cell repertoires in COVID-19. About the research overall: PBMCs, B-cell-depleted T cells, or T cells were the source of the cDNA or gDNA that made up the material.

Assay used: immunoSEQ multiplex PCR; TCRdb lists only in-frame clones, some missing. The sample records 150,000 to 200,000 clones, around 73% being singletons. The CDR3 has 15 residues. Germline CDR1 and CDR2: LGHNA and YSLEER. V was trimmed by 1 base and J by 1 base, leaving 8 bases between them. This TCR came from a woman between 45 and 60 years old who had recovered from COVID-19. Material: PBMCs or T cells enriched from blood (not recorded which). The chain employs TRBV4-3 and TRBJ2-1, with D possibly TRBD2 on 5 matching bases. The CDR3 nucleotides read TGCGCCAGCAGCCAAGGGGGAGAGTCCTACAATGAGCAGTTCTTC. Protein product: CASSQGGESYNEQFF.